These 26 T cell receptor beta chains were all obtained from the same sample, sequenced in a study of blood T cell repertoires in COVID-19. Assay used: immunoSEQ multiplex PCR; TCRdb lists only in-frame clones, some missing. The data contain fewer than 150,000 clones, about 88% of them singletons. The sample comprised peripheral blood. These receptor sequences come from a man aged 45-60 years with active or convalescent COVID-19.

The V call is TRBV28, the J call TRBJ1-1; 9 bases fit TRBD1. CDR3 length equals 16 residues. CDR1 and CDR2 from the germline V gene are MDHEN and SYDVKM. Unmatched junction bases numbered 7, after V lost 5 bases and J lost 0 bases. This CDR3 reads CASSSPGTGMNTEAFF. Written as DNA, the CDR3 is TGTGCCAGCAGTAGTCCCGGGACAGGGATGAACACTGAAGCTTTCTTT.

V and J are TRBV11-2 and TRBJ2-7; a weak D match, TRBD1 (6 bases). Trimming removed 0 bases from V and 2 bases from J, with 11 bases in between. The CDR3 loop spans 15 amino acids. The V gene's germline CDR1 is SGHAT and CDR2 FQNNGV. CDR3 sequence: CASSLDTGFPYEQYF. In DNA, the CDR3 is TGTGCCAGCAGCTTAGACACAGGGTTTCCCTACGAGCAGTACTTC.

This clone was detected many times. This rearrangement joins TRBV15 to TRBJ1-4; D is unresolved. The V and J ends lost 0 bases and 8 bases respectively, with 13 bases between them. Germline assignment: CDR1 LNHNV and CDR2 YYDKDF (reference sequence). The CDR3 is 15 amino acids. CDR3 sequence: CATSREEMAAEKLFF. As DNA, the CDR3 is TGTGCCACCAGCAGAGAGGAGATGGCTGCCGAAAAACTGTTTTTT.

The chain recombines TRBV2 with TRBJ2-2; D is unclear. CDR1 SNHLY and CDR2 FYNNEI come from the germline V gene. This CDR3 has 13 amino acids. V was trimmed by 7 bases and J by 6 bases, leaving 12 bases between them. CDR3 amino acids: CASTLTGSGELFF. For the CDR3, the DNA is TGTGCCAGCACTTTAACGGGTTCCGGGGAGCTGTTTTTT.

This chain uses TRBV11-2 with TRBJ2-7; D is uncertain. V shed 6 bases and J shed 0 bases, with 21 bases lying between them. Germline V gene data show CDR1 as SGHAT and CDR2 as FQNNGV. This CDR3 spans 17 amino acids. CDR3 residues: CASRSISGGHSSYEQYF. The CDR3 DNA follows: TGTGCCAGCAGATCCATCTCTGGCGGCCATAGCTCCTACGAGCAGTACTTC.

There are a few counts of this clone. V gene TRBV5-6 combines with J gene TRBJ2-7, with D maybe TRBD2 (6 bases). The CDR3 consists of 17 residues. Germline CDR1 reads SGHDT; CDR2 reads YYEEEE. Trimming removed 4 bases from V and 2 bases from J, with 22 bases in between. CDR3 residues: CASSPPVEGGKTYEQYF. CDR3 nucleotide sequence: TGTGCCAGCAGCCCCCCCGTGGAGGGCGGGAAAACCTACGAGCAGTACTTC.

V and J are TRBV3-1 (or the pseudogene TRBV3-2) and TRBJ1-1, with D possibly TRBD1 on 5 matching bases. Per the germline V gene, CDR1 is LGHDT and CDR2 is YNNKEL (reference sequence). The CDR3 length is 16 residues. The germline V and J ends were trimmed by 4 bases and 3 bases, with 18 bases remaining between them. The DNA of the CDR3 is TGTGCCAGCAGCCCGTACGGGGGAACCAGGGACACTGAAGCTTTCTTT. The encoded protein is CASSPYGGTRDTEAFF.

The chain carries TRBV6-5 and TRBJ1-1; D gene unclear. Trimming pared 2 bases from V and 1 base from J, leaving 11 bases between. The CDR3 runs to 15 residues. CDR1 and CDR2 (germline): MNHEY, SVGAGI. CDR3 DNA: TGTGCCAGCAGTTACGATCGGGGTGGGAACACTGAAGCTTTCTTT. Amino acids: CASSYDRGGNTEAFF.

This clone was observed a handful of times. CDR3 nucleotide sequence: TGTGCCAGCAGCCGGGACAGGGGTGGGAGCTATGGCTACACCTTC. This codes for CASSRDRGGSYGYTF. The chain uses TRBV2 and TRBJ1-2; 10 bases are a match to TRBD1. The V segment lost 6 bases and the J segment 4 bases; nucleotides outside the gene matches: 8. Germline V gene sequence: CDR1 SNHLY, CDR2 FYNNEI. The CDR3 has 15 residues.

The chain employs TRBV2 and TRBJ1-3; D is unclear. This CDR3 region has 14 residues. Germline V CDR1 and CDR2: SNHLY, FYNNEI. Deletions cut 3 bases from V and 0 bases from J, with 6 bases between. The CDR3 sequence is CASSERSSGNTIYF. CDR3 coding DNA: TGTGCCAGCAGTGAGAGGAGCTCTGGAAACACCATATATTTT.

The chain has TRBV28 and TRBJ1-4; D is uncertain. The CDR3 consists of 12 residues. Trimming took off 5 bases at V and 9 bases at J, with 10 bases between the two ends. Germline CDR1 reads MDHEN; CDR2 reads SYDVKM. The CDR3 sequence is CASSTFRQKLFF. The CDR3 DNA follows: TGTGCCAGCAGTACCTTCAGGCAAAAACTGTTTTTT.

V gene TRBV6-5 combines with J gene TRBJ2-7, with 14 nucleotides matching TRBD2. Germline V gives CDR1 MNHEY, CDR2 SVGAGI. CDR3 length: 14 residues. Unmatched junction bases numbered 3, after V lost 6 bases and J lost 5 bases. As DNA, the CDR3 is TGTGCCAGCAGATCGACTAGCGGGAGGGACGAGCAGTACTTC. This translates into CASRSTSGRDEQYF.

This sequence joins TRBV24-1 and TRBJ2-7; 9 positions match TRBD1. The V gene's germline CDR1 is KGHDR and CDR2 SFDVKD. With V trimmed by 0 bases and J by 4 bases, 6 bases remained unmatched. The CDR3 runs to 16 residues. In DNA, the CDR3 is TGTGCCACCAGTGATTTGGGAACAGGGGGCAAGTACGAGCAGTACTTC. Translated, it gives CATSDLGTGGKYEQYF.

J is TRBJ2-7 and V is TRBV12-3 or TRBV12-4; D may correspond to TRBD1 or TRBD2 (6 bases each). V lost 6 bases to trimming and J lost 6 bases, with 15 bases between them. The CDR3 runs to 13 residues. In DNA form, the CDR3 reads TGTGCCAGCAGGTTACAGGGTAGCGGCGAGCAGTACTTC. This encodes CASRLQGSGEQYF.

This clone was observed a single time. This CDR3 reads CASSPSDREGGTKNIQYF. The CDR3 nucleotides read TGTGCCAGCAGCCCGTCTGATCGGGAGGGGGGGACCAAAAACATTCAGTACTTC. This chain connects TRBV7-9 to TRBJ2-4, with 8 positions matching TRBD2. V trimming: 5 bases; J trimming: 2 bases; junction bases outside the gene matches: 14. The CDR3 totals 18 residues. Germline loops: CDR1 SEHNR, CDR2 FQNEAQ (reference sequence).

This clone was recorded once. V is TRBV30 and J is TRBJ2-5, with D possibly TRBD2 on 5 matching bases. CDR1 is GTSNPN, CDR2 SVGIG, per germline (reference sequence). The CDR3 length is 13 residues. Between the trimmed V and J ends, which lost 8 bases and 6 bases, there was a span of 19 bases. This CDR3 is CAVGQDSGQTQYF. The CDR3 DNA follows: TGTGCCGTCGGGCAGGACTCGGGTCAGACCCAGTACTTC.

The rearrangement uses TRBV28 and TRBJ1-6; the match to TRBD1 covers 7 bases. Trimming took 8 bases from V and 1 from J; bases not matched to a gene: 8. CDR1 and CDR2 (germline): MDHEN, SYDVKM. This CDR3 spans 16 amino acids. The CDR3: CASGRQGSSYNSPLHF. In DNA form, the CDR3 reads TGTGCCAGCGGACGACAGGGAAGTTCCTATAATTCACCCCTCCACTTT.

The V gene is TRBV14, the J gene TRBJ1-1; TRBD1 is a possible D gene (5 bases). With 4 bases removed from V and 2 bases from J, the gap between germline ends came to 17 bases. The CDR3 sequence is 16 residues long. Germline values: CDR1 SGHDN, CDR2 FVKESK. In nucleotides, the CDR3 is TGTGCCAGCAGCCCGATAACGGGGGGGGTAAACACTGAAGCTTTCTTT. It translates to CASSPITGGVNTEAFF.

This chain connects TRBV5-1 to TRBJ2-5, with TRBD2 identical over 10 bases. CDR1 SGHRS and CDR2 YFSETQ come from the germline V gene. V lost 4 bases and J lost 4; bases outside the gene matches: 4. The length of the CDR3 is 14 residues. CDR3 sequence (DNA): TGCGCCAGCAGCCGTAGCGGGAGGCGAGAGACCCAGTACTTC. It specifies CASSRSGRRETQYF.

This sequence joins TRBV24-1 and TRBJ2-7; D ambiguous. The germline V gene encodes CDR1 KGHDR and CDR2 SFDVKD. V lost 3 bases to trimming and J lost 1 base, with 3 bases between them. The CDR3 totals 12 residues. CDR3 protein: CATSDTSYEQYF. CDR3 DNA sequence: TGTGCCACCAGTGATACATCCTACGAGCAGTACTTC.

This clone showed up just once. The chain is built from TRBV29-1 and TRBJ2-1, with 9 bases that match TRBD2. Germline CDR1 and CDR2: SQVTM and ANQGSEA. The CDR3 length is 12 residues. The trim removed 1 base at V and 8 bases at J, leaving 0 bases unmatched. CDR3 DNA sequence: TGCAGCGTTGAAGCTAGCGGGGATGAGCAGTTCTTC. It yields the protein CSVEASGDEQFF.

J is TRBJ2-1 and V is TRBV18; TRBD1 matches 10 bases. The CDR3 spans 16 residues. Germline V gene data show CDR1 as KGHSH and CDR2 as LQKENI. Losses at the gene ends were 4 bases for V and 9 bases for J; bases not matched to a gene: 12. CDR3: CASSRSGQGKYGEQFF. The CDR3 coding sequence is TGTGCCAGCTCACGCTCGGGACAGGGGAAATATGGTGAGCAGTTCTTC.

The chain recombines TRBV18 with TRBJ1-4, with TRBD1 matching 7 bases. The CDR3 spans 16 residues. Losses at the gene ends were 3 bases for V and 0 bases for J; bases not matched to a gene: 4. Germline V gene sequence: CDR1 KGHSH, CDR2 LQKENI. For the CDR3, the DNA is TGTGCCAGCTCACCGTACAGGGGTGCAACTAATGAAAAACTGTTTTTT. It codes for CASSPYRGATNEKLFF. The whole variable domain, remainder taken from reference TRBV18 and TRBJ1-4, is NAGVMQNPRHLVRRRGQEARLRCSPMKGHSHVYWYRQLPEEGLKFMVYLQKENIIDESGMPKERFSAEFPKEGPSILRIQQVVRGDSAAYFCASSPYRGATNEKLFFGSGTQLSVL.

This clone was picked up one time. The genes are TRBV5-5 and TRBJ2-5, with D perhaps TRBD2 (6 bases). With 1 base removed from V and 0 bases from J, the gap between germline ends came to 7 bases. This CDR3 contains 14 residues. Germline CDR1 and CDR2: SGHKS and YYEKEE (reference sequence). CDR3 sequence reads: CASSLWGDQETQYF. In DNA, the CDR3 is TGTGCCAGCAGCTTGTGGGGGGACCAAGAGACCCAGTACTTC.

The chain links TRBV7-2 to TRBJ2-2, with a tentative D call TRBD2 (6 bases). Per the germline V gene, CDR1 is SGHTA and CDR2 is FQGNSA. V was clipped by 1 base and J by 9 bases, with 9 bases between them. This CDR3 region has 13 residues. The chain's CDR3 is CASSLGTTRELFF. CDR3 nucleotides: TGTGCCAGCAGCTTAGGGACTACCAGGGAGCTGTTTTTT.

The J gene is TRBJ1-3, the V gene TRBV12-5, with 7 positions matching TRBD1. J gave up 4 bases and V 5 bases, and 5 bases lay outside the gene matches. The CDR3 extends over 14 amino acids. Germline V CDR1 and CDR2: LGHNT, FRNRAP. The CDR3 nucleotides are TGTGCTAGTGGTCCTGGGACAGACGGAAACACCATATATTTT. Its protein is CASGPGTDGNTIYF.